This passage covers 17 T cell receptor beta chains from one sample sequenced in a study of cytomegalovirus exposure and HLA in healthy donors. PCR was performed using 60 Vbeta and 13 Jbeta primers. The protocol was immunoSEQ multiplex PCR, while the TCRdb copy is restricted to in-frame clones and leaves out a portion. The top ten clones hold approximately 4% of a sample with about 130,000 clones, around 72% of them seen once. The source material was PBMCs. The origin of the receptors is a man aged 50 to 59 in good health and CMV-seropositive.

This clone was recorded a few times. The chain couples TRBV18 to TRBJ1-1, with D unresolved. Germline CDR1 is KGHSH and CDR2 is LQKENI. The CDR3 extends over 11 amino acids. V dropped 2 bases and J dropped 7 bases, with 5 bases sitting between them. The CDR3 reads CASSPGSEAFF. CDR3 DNA sequence: TGTGCCAGCTCACCAGGGAGTGAAGCTTTCTTT.

The chain is built from TRBV9 and TRBJ1-2; tentatively, D is TRBD1 (5 bases). Trimming removed 3 bases from V and 2 bases from J, with 11 bases in between. Germline lookup yields CDR1 SGDLS and CDR2 YYNGEE. CDR3 length equals 14 residues. DNA of the CDR3: TGTGCCAGCAGCGGAATGACAGCCAACTATGGCTACACCTTC. Translated, it gives CASSGMTANYGYTF.

This chain uses TRBV2 with TRBJ2-3; D is perhaps TRBD1 (5 bases). Germline V gene data show CDR1 as SNHLY and CDR2 as FYNNEI. Trimming removed 6 bases from V and 5 bases from J, with 21 bases in between. The length of the CDR3 is 16 residues. In DNA, the CDR3 is TGTGCCAGCAGCCCTGGGGCAGAGATAGGTTTAGATACGCAGTATTTT. It specifies CASSPGAEIGLDTQYF.

This clone has only a few counts. This chain links TRBV25-1 with TRBJ1-6, with TRBD1 identical over 7 bases. The germline V gene encodes CDR1 MGHDK and CDR2 SYGVNS. V lost 5 bases to trimming and J lost 13 bases; unmatched junction nucleotides: 8. The CDR3 length is 13 residues. As DNA, the CDR3 is TGTGCCAGCAGTCCAGGGGGGCTTAGTCCCCTCCACTTT. This sequence encodes CASSPGGLSPLHF.

This clone was seen only once. The chain links TRBV6-1 to TRBJ1-5, with 10 bases aligning to TRBD1. The CDR3 covers 14 residues. In germline, CDR1 is MNHNS, CDR2 SASEGT. V dropped 6 bases and J dropped 6; count of bases not matched to a gene: 5. CDR3 sequence: CASSETGGGQPQHF. The CDR3 coding sequence is TGTGCCAGCAGCGAGACAGGGGGCGGTCAGCCCCAGCATTTT.

The table lists this clone with a few counts. J is TRBJ2-6 and V is TRBV6-6, with D possibly matching TRBD1 (5 bases). The CDR3 totals 15 residues. The germline V gene has CDR1 MNHNY and CDR2 SVGAGI (reference sequence). V lost 2 bases and J lost 0, with 5 bases in between. CDR3 nucleotides: TGTGCCAGCAGTTACGACAGCTCTGGGGCCAACGTCCTGACTTTC. As protein: CASSYDSSGANVLTF.

The V call is TRBV6-5, the J call TRBJ1-1, with D hard to call. Per the germline V gene, CDR1 is MNHEY and CDR2 is SVGAGI. Between the trimmed V and J ends, which lost 3 bases and 3 bases, there was a span of 11 bases. The CDR3 length is 14 residues. CDR3 in amino acids: CASSYTRSDTEAFF. CDR3 in DNA: TGTGCCAGCAGTTATACTCGGTCCGACACTGAAGCTTTCTTT.

The chain couples TRBV5-6 to TRBJ2-1; D may be TRBD2 (6 bases). This CDR3 region has 15 residues. V was pared by 1 base and J by 4 bases, with 12 bases between. In germline, CDR1 is SGHDT, CDR2 YYEEEE. In DNA form, the CDR3 reads TGTGCCAGCAGCTTGTCGTTAGCGGCTTACAATGAGCAGTTCTTC. It codes for CASSLSLAAYNEQFF.

The chain links TRBV7-9 to TRBJ2-2; D is ambiguous. The CDR3 has 13 residues. Looked up from germline, CDR1 is SEHNR and CDR2 is FQNEAQ (reference sequence). The ends were cut back, 1 base at V and 6 bases at J, with 6 bases in the middle. CDR3 sequence reads: CASSLVSAGELFF. CDR3 sequence (DNA): TGTGCCAGCAGCTTAGTGTCAGCCGGGGAGCTGTTTTTT.

This clone was detected only a few times. The V call is TRBV19, the J call TRBJ1-5; maybe TRBD1 (5 bases). This CDR3 contains 14 residues. Trimming left V 7 bases short and J 7 bases short, with 17 bases between. CDR1 LNHDA and CDR2 SQIVND come from the germline V gene (reference sequence). Here the CDR3 DNA reads TGTGCCAGTACCGGAGGGAGGGGCCGGCAGCCCCAGCATTTT. The encoded protein is CASTGGRGRQPQHF.

This sequence joins TRBV2 and TRBJ1-4; a possible D gene is TRBD1 (6 bases). Germline-derived CDR1 and CDR2 are SNHLY and FYNNEI. This CDR3 is built from 13 residues. The ends were cut back, 8 bases at V and 8 bases at J, with 15 bases in the middle. The CDR3 reads CASLGGPREKLFF. CDR3 DNA: TGTGCCAGCCTGGGGGGGCCCAGGGAAAAACTGTTTTTT.

Turning to this clone: Other DNA sequences in this specimen translate into the identical CDR3. This chain links TRBV6-5 with TRBJ1-2; D uncertain. The CDR3 totals 13 residues. The ends were cut back, 0 bases at V and 2 bases at J, with 4 bases in the middle. From germline, CDR1 is MNHEY and CDR2 SVGAGI. The CDR3 DNA is TGTGCCAGCAGTTACTCTTCAAACTATGGCTACACCTTC. Its translation: CASSYSSNYGYTF.

The V gene is TRBV27, the J gene TRBJ2-6; D may be TRBD2 (5 bases). CDR1 is MNHEY, CDR2 SMNVEV, per germline (reference sequence). The CDR3 has 13 residues. V gave up 3 bases and J gave up 8 bases, with 8 bases separating them. The CDR3 region is CASSLTGTNVLTF. The CDR3 DNA is TGTGCCAGCAGTTTGACGGGGACCAACGTCCTGACTTTC.

This clone showed up just a few times. The chain has TRBV6-6 and TRBJ2-1; TRBD2 aligns across 9 bases. From germline, CDR1 is MNHNY and CDR2 SVGAGI (reference sequence). Trimming cost V 7 bases and J 7 bases; bases outside gene matches: 8. This CDR3 has 14 residues. In DNA, the CDR3 is TGTGCCAGCAACCTAGCGGGGACTGGGAATGAGCAGTTCTTC. Its protein is CASNLAGTGNEQFF.

The J gene is TRBJ2-5, the V gene TRBV18; perhaps TRBD1 as D (5 bases). The germline V gene encodes CDR1 KGHSH and CDR2 LQKENI. The CDR3 is made up of 17 amino acids. V lost 3 bases and J lost 2, with 19 bases in between. CDR3 amino acids: CASSPTALGPEQETQYF. The CDR3, as DNA: TGTGCCAGCTCACCCACAGCTTTGGGGCCGGAGCAAGAGACCCAGTACTTC.

This clone was picked up a small number of times. This chain links TRBV5-1 with TRBJ1-2; weak D call: TRBD1 (5 bases). V was clipped by 3 bases and J by 6 bases, with 18 bases between them. The CDR3 runs 15 residues. CDR1 and CDR2 (germline): SGHRS, YFSETQ. The DNA for the CDR3 is TGCGCCAGCAGCTCGAAATTGCGGGGGGATGATGGCTACACCTTC. It is translated as CASSSKLRGDDGYTF.

This chain joins TRBV7-9 and TRBJ1-1; 9 bases line up with TRBD1. The CDR3 contains 14 residues. In germline, CDR1 is SEHNR, CDR2 FQNEAQ (reference sequence). V dropped 6 bases and J dropped 5; count of bases not matched to a gene: 7. CDR3 protein: CASSPGTGRTEAFF. The CDR3 bases are TGTGCCAGCAGTCCCGGGACAGGGAGGACTGAAGCTTTCTTT.